These 8 T cell receptor beta chains share one sample of origin, sequenced in a study of shared clonotypes between healthy human individuals. This table comes from immunoSEQ multiplex PCR, and its TCRdb copy is limited to in-frame clones, with some not included. The data contain 2 million to 2.5 million clones, around 95% of them singletons. The sequencing input was naive CD4+ T cells sorted from blood. Subset described: CD45RA+ positively selected. All receptors come from a man younger than 35 in good health.

This sequence joins TRBV30 and TRBJ1-2; D gene unclear. This CDR3 has 13 amino acids. Trimming shortened V by 1 base and J by 4 bases, and 10 bases separated the two germline ends. Germline CDR1 is GTSNPN and CDR2 is SVGIG (reference sequence). CDR3 DNA: TGTGCCTGGAGTGCCGGACTTCTCTATGGCTACACCTTC. It codes for CAWSAGLLYGYTF.

As DNA, the CDR3 is TGCGCCAGCAGCTTGGAGCAGGCCGAATCCTACGAGCAGTACTTC. Protein: CASSLEQAESYEQYF. The chain is built from TRBV5-1 and TRBJ2-7; D is ambiguous. The CDR3 extends over 15 amino acids. Germline CDR1 reads SGHRS; CDR2 reads YFSETQ. V lost 0 bases and J lost 1, with 11 bases in between. Looking up the rest from reference TRBV5-1 and TRBJ2-7 gives the full variable domain: KAGVTQTPRYLIKTRGQQVTLSCSPISGHRSVSWYQQTPGQGLQFLFEYFSETQRNKGNFPGRFSGRQFSNSRSEMNVSTLELGDSALYLCASSLEQAESYEQYFGPGTRLTVT.

The chain joins TRBV5-1 to TRBJ2-1; D is unresolved. V was pared by 5 bases and J by 5 bases, with 11 bases between. Germline CDR1 and CDR2: SGHRS and YFSETQ. The CDR3 is made up of 13 amino acids. The CDR3 nucleotides are TGCGCCAGCAGTAATGCCCTGGACAATGAGCAGTTCTTC. It codes for CASSNALDNEQFF.

DNA for the CDR3: TGTGCCAGCACCACCCCCCCCGGCACTGGCTACACCTTC. Protein: CASTTPPGTGYTF. This chain uses TRBV28 with TRBJ1-2; D unclear. CDR3 length: 13 residues. V gave up 7 bases and J gave up 7 bases, with 16 bases separating them. Germline lookup yields CDR1 MDHEN and CDR2 SYDVKM.

The chain employs TRBV19 and TRBJ1-3; D unresolved. The germline V gene has CDR1 LNHDA and CDR2 SQIVND (reference sequence). Trimming removed 2 bases from V and 0 bases from J, with 11 bases in between. CDR3 size: 16 residues. The CDR3 DNA sequence: TGTGCCAGTAGTATAACGGCCTCCGGCTCTGGAAACACCATATATTTT. It specifies CASSITASGSGNTIYF.

This chain links TRBV19 with TRBJ2-1; 9 positions agree with TRBD2. The CDR3 length is 17 residues. The junction had 6 bases not matched to a gene; V was cut back by 1 base and J by 2 bases. Germline values: CDR1 LNHDA, CDR2 SQIVND (reference sequence). CDR3 amino acids: CASSIAHLAGTYNEQFF. The CDR3 DNA follows: TGTGCCAGTAGTATAGCCCACCTAGCGGGAACCTACAATGAGCAGTTCTTC.

V is TRBV7-9 and J is TRBJ2-2; TRBD2 might be the D (5 bases). Germline assignment: CDR1 SEHNR and CDR2 FQNEAQ (reference sequence). V lost 5 bases and J 6 bases, leaving 10 bases between the germline ends. This CDR3 is built from 13 residues. CDR3 sequence: CASSPLEAGELFF. The CDR3 coding sequence is TGTGCCAGCAGCCCTCTGGAGGCCGGGGAGCTGTTTTTT.

Remarks on this clone: Other DNA sequences in the sample encode the same CDR3. The chain is built from TRBV6-5 and TRBJ1-1; unclear D gene. CDR3 length: 12 amino acids. Germline CDR1 and CDR2: MNHEY and SVGAGI. Trimming took 5 bases from V and 4 from J, leaving 8 bases between them. CDR3 residues: CASSTPGTEAFF. The CDR3 nucleotides read TGTGCCAGCAGTACCCCAGGCACTGAAGCTTTCTTT.